One and the same sample provided the 3 T cell receptor beta chains below, sequenced in a study of identical twins. TCRdb re-derived calls from the 5' RACE reads in MiXCR, one entry per CDR3 protein. The sample includes 500,000 or so distinct CDR3 sequences, 13% to 15% of them seen just once. These data were also filed under a second study, of yellow fever vaccine responses in identical twins.

Material for sequencing was CD4+ T cells sorted from blood. Receptors were obtained from a young woman in good health.

The genes are TRBV11-2 and TRBJ2-3; weak D call: TRBD1 (6 bases). Germline V lookup: CDR1 SGHAT, CDR2 FQNNGV. V was shortened by 6 bases and J by 3 bases, with 10 bases between the two germline ends. The CDR3 spans 13 residues. The CDR3: CASRIQGTDTQYF. As DNA, the CDR3 is TGTGCCAGCAGGATCCAGGGGACAGATACGCAGTATTTT. The full variable domain, rest sourced from reference TRBV11-2 and TRBJ2-3, is EAGVAQSPRYKIIEKRQSVAFWCNPISGHATLYWYQQILGQGPKLLIQFQNNGVVDDSQLPKDRFSAERLKGVDSTLKIQPAKLEDSAVYLCASRIQGTDTQYFGPGTRLTVL.

The genes are TRBV4-1 and TRBJ1-1; TRBD1 is a possible D gene (5 bases). This CDR3 spans 16 amino acids. Germline values: CDR1 MGHRA, CDR2 YSYEKL. Trimming stripped 0 bases from V and 4 bases from J, with 15 bases between. This chain's CDR3 is CASSQEVSRVSTEAFF. The CDR3 DNA sequence: TGCGCCAGCAGCCAAGAGGTGTCCAGGGTGAGCACTGAAGCTTTCTTT.

Only a few counts were recorded for this clonotype. The chain links TRBV21-1 to TRBJ2-5. TRBV21-1 is recorded as a pseudogene. CDR3 length equals 17 residues. The CDR3 reads CASSKARRKRARETQYF. In DNA, the CDR3 is TGTGCCAGCAGCAAAGCGCGCCGGAAACGAGCACGGGAGACCCAGTACTTC.